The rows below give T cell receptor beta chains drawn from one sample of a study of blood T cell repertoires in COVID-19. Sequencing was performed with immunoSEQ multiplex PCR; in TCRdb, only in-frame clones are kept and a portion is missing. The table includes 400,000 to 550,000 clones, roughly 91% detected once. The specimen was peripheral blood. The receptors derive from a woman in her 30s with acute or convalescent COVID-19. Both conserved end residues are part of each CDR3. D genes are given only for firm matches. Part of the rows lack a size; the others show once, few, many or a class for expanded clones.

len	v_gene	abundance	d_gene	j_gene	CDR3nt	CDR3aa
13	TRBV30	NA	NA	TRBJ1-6	TGTGCCTGGAGTCAGGGTAGGAATTCACCCCTCCACTTT	CAWSQGRNSPLHF
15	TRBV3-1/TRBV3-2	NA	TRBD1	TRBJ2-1	TGTGCCAGCAGCCAAGACAGGGGGAAATACAATGAGCAGTTCTTC	CASSQDRGKYNEQFF
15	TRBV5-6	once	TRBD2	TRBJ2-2	TGTGCCAGCAGCGTCGGGGGGGCCCTGGTCGGGGAGCTGTTTTTT	CASSVGGALVGELFF
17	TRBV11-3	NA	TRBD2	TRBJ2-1	TGTGCCAGCAGTTTCCGCGGGGGGCCCGGGTCCTACAATGAGCAGTTCTTC	CASSFRGGPGSYNEQFF
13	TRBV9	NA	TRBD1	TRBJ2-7	TGTGCCAGCAGGGGACAGGGGGACTACGAGCAGTACTTC	CASRGQGDYEQYF
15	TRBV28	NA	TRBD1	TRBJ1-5	TGTGCCAGCAGCGGCCGGACAGGGGATAGTCAGCCCCAGCATTTT	CASSGRTGDSQPQHF
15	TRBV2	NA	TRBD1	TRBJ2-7	TGTGCCAGCAGTGGAGGACAGGCGACTATCTACGAGCAGTACTTC	CASSGGQATIYEQYF
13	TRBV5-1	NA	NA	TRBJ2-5	TGCGCCAGCAGCTTAGTAGCCGAGGAGACCCAGTACTTC	CASSLVAEETQYF
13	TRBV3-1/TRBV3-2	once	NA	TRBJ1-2	TGTGCCAGCAGCCAAACAGGAAGCTATGGCTACACCTTC	CASSQTGSYGYTF
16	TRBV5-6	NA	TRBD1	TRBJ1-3	TGTGCCAGCAGCCTGGGACAGGGGGCGACTGGAAACACCATATATTTT	CASSLGQGATGNTIYF
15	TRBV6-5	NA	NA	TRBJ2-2	TGTGCCAGCAGTTACTTGCGGAGGGGTACCGGGGAGCTGTTTTTT	CASSYLRRGTGELFF
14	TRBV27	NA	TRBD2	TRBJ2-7	TGTGCCAGCAGTTTAGTCGGGGGGGCCTACGAGCAGTACTTC	CASSLVGGAYEQYF
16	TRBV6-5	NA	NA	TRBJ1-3	TGTGCCAGCTGTTACGGGGGCGCCTACTCTGGAAACACCATATATTTT	CASCYGGAYSGNTIYF
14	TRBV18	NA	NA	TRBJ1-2	TGTGCCAGCTCACCGACAGACGCCAACTATGGCTACACCTTC	CASSPTDANYGYTF
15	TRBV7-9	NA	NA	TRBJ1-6	TGTGCCAGCAGCCCAGCGGGGGCCTATAATTCACCCCTCCACTTT	CASSPAGAYNSPLHF
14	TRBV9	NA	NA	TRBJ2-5	TGTGCCAGCAGCGTCCAGCCTCGGGGAGAGACCCAGTACTTC	CASSVQPRGETQYF
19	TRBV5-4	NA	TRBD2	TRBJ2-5	TGTGCCAGCAGCTTGGTTGGGTCGGGGGGGCCGTTGGCCCAAGAGACCCAGTACTTC	CASSLVGSGGPLAQETQYF
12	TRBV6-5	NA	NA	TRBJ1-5	TGTGCCAGCAGTTCTAGGGGTCAGCCCCAGCATTTT	CASSSRGQPQHF
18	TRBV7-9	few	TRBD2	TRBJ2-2	TGTGCCAGCAGTCGACACCAGCCCGGGGGGAAGAACACCGGGGAGCTGTTTTTT	CASSRHQPGGKNTGELFF
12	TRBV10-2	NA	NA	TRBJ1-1	TGCGCCAGTAGGGGTGTTAACACTGAAGCTTTCTTT	CASRGVNTEAFF
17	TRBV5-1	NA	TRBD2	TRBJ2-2	TGCGCCAGCAGCTTTCTAGCATTTTCCCTGCGGGGGGGGAAGCTGTTTTTT	CASSFLAFSLRGGKLFF
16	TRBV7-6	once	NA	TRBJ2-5	TGTGCCAGCAGCTTAGTCGGGGGAGCCCCTCAAGAGACCCAGTACTTC	CASSLVGGAPQETQYF
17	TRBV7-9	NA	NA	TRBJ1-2	TGTGCCAGCAGCAACCCCACCCATACCAAGGGGCCCTATGGCTACACCTTC	CASSNPTHTKGPYGYTF
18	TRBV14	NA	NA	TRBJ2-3	TGTGCCAGCAGCCAAGGGAGGAACAAAAGGATATTCACAGATACGCAGTATTTT	CASSQGRNKRIFTDTQYF
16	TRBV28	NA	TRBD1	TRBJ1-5	TGTGCCAGCAGAAACCCAACCGGGACAGGGAGTCAGCCCCAGCATTTT	CASRNPTGTGSQPQHF
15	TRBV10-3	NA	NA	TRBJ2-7	TGTGCCATCAGTGAGAGGGGGGGGGCCTCATACGAGCAGTACTTC	CAISERGGASYEQYF
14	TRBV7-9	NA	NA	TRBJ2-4	TGTGCCAGCAGCTTAGATCGGCAGGGTAGCATTCAGTACTTC	CASSLDRQGSIQYF
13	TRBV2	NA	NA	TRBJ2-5	TGTGCCAGCGACCGAACGGGGAGAGAGACCCAGTACTTC	CASDRTGRETQYF
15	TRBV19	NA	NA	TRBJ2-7	TGTGCCAGTAGTATATCAAGGGGCGCCTCCTACGAGCAGTACTTC	CASSISRGASYEQYF
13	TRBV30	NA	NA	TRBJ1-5	TGTGCCTGGAGTGTGTCAGAAATACAGCCCCAGCATTTT	CAWSVSEIQPQHF
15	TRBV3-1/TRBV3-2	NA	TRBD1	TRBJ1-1	TGTGCCAGCAGCCAAGCAGGGGGGCTGAACACTGAAGCTTTCTTT	CASSQAGGLNTEAFF